The 10 T cell receptor beta chains below all came from one sample that was sequenced in a study of T cells after yellow fever vaccination. Each CDR3 protein gets one entry after TCRdb re-called the 5' RACE reads with MiXCR. The table has over 300,000 distinct CDR3 sequences, around 6.8% seen once. The sequenced sample was PBMCs, obtained roughly 45 days after the first yellow fever vaccination. These TCRs come from a man in his late teens or twenties who received the YFV17D yellow fever vaccine.

The V call is TRBV7-6, the J call TRBJ1-5; 11 bases map to TRBD1. Germline lookup yields CDR1 SGHVS and CDR2 FNYEAQ. The CDR3 runs 14 residues. V dropped 5 bases and J dropped 7; count of bases not matched to a gene: 4. The CDR3 reads CASSPGQGEQPQHF. The CDR3, as DNA: TGTGCCAGCAGCCCGGGACAGGGGGAGCAGCCCCAGCATTTT.

This clonotype was seen only a few times. The chain combines TRBV10-3 with TRBJ2-3; 7 positions match TRBD1. Germline loops: CDR1 ENHRY, CDR2 SYGVKD. This CDR3 is 14 amino acids long. V lost 6 bases to trimming and J lost 0 bases; unmatched junction nucleotides: 3. CDR3 DNA: TGTGCCATCAGACGGACAGGTAGCACAGATACGCAGTATTTT. Translation: CAIRRTGSTDTQYF.

V gene TRBV12-3 or TRBV12-4 combines with J gene TRBJ1-2; no definite D call. Trimming left V 7 bases short and J 8 bases short, with 20 bases between. This CDR3 is 14 amino acids long. CDR3 sequence (DNA): TGTGCCAGCACCCCCCCCTACGGGGTGTACGGCTACACCTTC. As protein: CASTPPYGVYGYTF.

This clonotype was found once. Relative to the germline gene, one junction end is altered; a read error may explain this. The chain employs TRBV18 and TRBJ2-3; TRBD1 matches at 7 bases. The length of the CDR3 is 14 residues. Germline lookup yields CDR1 KGHSH and CDR2 LQKENI. The CDR3 spells CASSPGTDTETQYF. The CDR3 nucleotides read TGTGCCAGCTCACCAGGGACAGACACAGAGACGCAGTATTTT.

This clonotype was detected a few times. The rearrangement links TRBV5-1 to TRBJ1-1; TRBD1 matches at 9 bases. This CDR3 region has 15 residues. The trim removed 0 bases at V and 1 base at J, leaving 1 base unmatched. Per the germline V gene, CDR1 is SGHRS and CDR2 is YFSETQ. The CDR3 spells CASSLAGQGNTEAFF. DNA of the CDR3: TGCGCCAGCAGCTTGGCGGGACAGGGGAACACTGAAGCTTTCTTT. The variable domain in full, completed from reference TRBV5-1 and TRBJ1-1, reads KAGVTQTPRYLIKTRGQQVTLSCSPISGHRSVSWYQQTPGQGLQFLFEYFSETQRNKGNFPGRFSGRQFSNSRSEMNVSTLELGDSALYLCASSLAGQGNTEAFFGQGTRLTVV.

This clonotype was found many times. This chain links TRBV4-2 with TRBJ2-7; 11 bases match TRBD2. The V and J ends lost 0 bases and 2 bases, in that order; junction bases with no gene match: 0. CDR3 length equals 15 residues. CDR1 LGHNA and CDR2 YNFKEQ come from the germline V gene. CDR3 sequence reads: CASSQDSGGAYEQYF. CDR3 nucleotide sequence: TGTGCCAGCAGCCAAGATAGCGGGGGGGCCTACGAGCAGTACTTC.

At least ten counts were recorded for this clonotype. V gene TRBV7-9 combines with J gene TRBJ2-7; no firm D call. V was pared by 5 bases and J by 7 bases, with 9 bases between. This CDR3 has 11 residues. From germline, CDR1 is SEHNR and CDR2 FQNEAQ (reference sequence). CDR3 sequence reads: CASSRYREQYF. CDR3 coding DNA: TGTGCCAGCAGCCGATACAGAGAGCAGTACTTC.

A remark on this clonotype: This CDR3 fails to terminate in the conserved phenylalanine or tryptophan, so it likely reflects a read error. The genes are TRBV12-3 or TRBV12-4 and TRBJ1-6; maybe TRBD1 (6 bases). The CDR3 contains 13 residues. Trimming took off 6 bases at V and 10 bases at J, with 13 bases between the two ends. The CDR3 loop is CASRGGRDSPLHS. Written as DNA, the CDR3 is TGTGCCAGCAGGGGGGGGCGGGACTCACCCCTCCACTCT.

This clonotype was detected a few times. CDR3 nucleotide sequence: TGCAGTGCTTCCCGACCGACGGAGAACTATGGCTACACCTTC. Translation gives CSASRPTENYGYTF. This rearrangement joins TRBV20-1 to TRBJ1-2, with D uncertain. The V gene lost 5 bases and the J gene lost 2 bases, with 15 bases spanning the gap. The CDR3 consists of 14 residues. Germline V gene sequence: CDR1 DFQATT, CDR2 SNEGSKA (reference sequence).

This sequence joins TRBV7-9 and TRBJ1-2; no clear D. This CDR3 comprises 13 residues. Trimming removed 6 bases at V and 5 bases at J, with 13 bases between. CDR1 is SEHNR and CDR2 is FQNEAQ in the germline V gene (reference sequence). The CDR3 loop reads CASSPDLSYGYTF. CDR3 coding DNA: TGTGCCAGCAGTCCGGACCTTTCTTATGGCTACACCTTC.